A selection of T cell receptor beta chains follows, all from one sample in a study of T cell changes during pregnancy in multiple sclerosis. Method: immunoSEQ multiplex PCR; TCRdb's copy keeps in-frame clones and lacks some. The sample holds tens of thousands of clones; about 91% are singletons and the top ten take roughly 1.4%. The sequenced sample was peripheral blood, obtained before pregnancy. These receptors were obtained from a female donor with multiple sclerosis, enrolled in a pregnancy study. The CDR3 runs from the conserved cysteine through the conserved F or W. A D gene is named only where the DNA matches it firmly. Size is omitted from some rows. Given values are once, few, many or a class for expanded clones.

TRBD1	.	TRBJ1-5	TRBV29-1	13	CSVGDRGTQPQHF	TGCAGCGTCGGGGACAGGGGTACTCAGCCCCAGCATTTT
.	.	TRBJ1-3	TRBV19	15	CASSVVQDPIYTIYF	TGTGCCAGTAGTGTCGTACAGGACCCCATCTACACCATATATTTT
.	.	TRBJ1-2	TRBV5-8	15	CASPKAQGLNYGYTF	TGTGCCAGCCCGAAGGCCCAGGGGCTGAACTATGGCTACACCTTC
TRBD2	.	TRBJ2-7	TRBV5-4	14	CASSGTSGVHEQYF	TGTGCCAGCAGCGGGACTAGCGGGGTCCACGAGCAGTACTTC
TRBD1	.	TRBJ1-4	TRBV9	15	CASSVSGTGNEKLFF	TGTGCCAGCAGCGTGAGCGGGACAGGGAACGAGAAACTGTTTTTT
.	few	TRBJ1-2	TRBV4-1	13	CASSPPGYYGYTF	TGCGCCAGCAGCCCGCCGGGGTACTATGGCTACACCTTC
.	.	TRBJ1-2	TRBV29-1	12	CSVEGSLGGYTF	TGCAGCGTTGAGGGGAGCTTGGGGGGCTACACCTTC
TRBD2	once	TRBJ2-2	TRBV11-2	14	CASSLGGGTGELFF	TGTGCCAGCAGCTTAGGGGGGGGGACCGGGGAGCTGTTTTTT
TRBD1	.	TRBJ2-7	TRBV5-6	16	CASSFQSGTGGYEQYF	TGTGCCAGCAGCTTTCAATCTGGGACAGGGGGCTACGAGCAGTACTTC
TRBD1	.	TRBJ1-6	TRBV2	17	CASRPGQGRSYNSPLHF	TGTGCCAGCAGACCTGGACAGGGGAGATCCTATAATTCACCCCTCCACTTT
.	.	TRBJ1-1	TRBV29-1	11	CSVNRDAEAFF	TGCAGCGTAAACAGGGACGCTGAAGCTTTCTTT
.	.	TRBJ2-2	TRBV9	15	CASKAEGRNTGELFF	TGTGCCAGCAAAGCGGAGGGACGGAACACCGGGGAGCTGTTTTTT
TRBD2	.	TRBJ2-1	TRBV7-3	15	CASSSAGGPNYEQFF	TGTGCCAGCAGCTCCGCGGGGGGTCCAAACTATGAGCAGTTCTTC
TRBD1	.	TRBJ1-6	TRBV7-3	15	CASSSGQGNNSPLHF	TGTGCCAGCAGCTCGGGACAGGGGAATAATTCACCCCTCCACTTT
.	.	TRBJ1-5	TRBV5-6	15	CASSSGKKGSQPQHF	TGTGCCAGCAGCTCCGGGAAAAAAGGAAGTCAGCCCCAGCATTTT
.	.	TRBJ1-4	TRBV7-6	15	CASSLIPGINEKLFF	TGTGCCAGCAGCTTAATCCCGGGGATTAATGAAAAACTGTTTTTT
.	.	TRBJ1-2	TRBV14	13	CASSQERVYGYTF	TGTGCCAGCAGCCAAGAACGGGTCTATGGCTACACCTTC
.	few	TRBJ1-2	TRBV5-6	13	CASSLAGGYGYTF	TGTGCCAGCAGCTTGGCGGGGGGGTATGGCTACACCTTC
.	.	TRBJ1-5	TRBV7-2	13	CASSLASVQPQHF	TGTGCCAGCAGCTTAGCGTCGGTTCAGCCCCAGCATTTT
TRBD2	.	TRBJ2-7	TRBV27	17	CASSSPGGPKEWYEQYF	TGTGCCAGCAGCTCCCCGGGGGGACCAAAGGAATGGTACGAGCAGTACTTC
TRBD2	.	TRBJ2-7	TRBV29-1	15	CSVTSGTSGSREQYF	TGCAGCGTGACGTCCGGGACTAGCGGAAGTAGGGAGCAGTACTTC
.	.	TRBJ1-1	TRBV19	14	CASSIIGGKVEAFF	TGTGCCAGTAGTATCATCGGAGGGAAGGTTGAAGCTTTCTTT
.	.	TRBJ2-7	TRBV5-1	13	CASSLSPSYEQYF	TGCGCCAGCAGTTTGTCCCCCTCTTACGAGCAGTACTTC
.	once	TRBJ2-2	TRBV5-1	13	CASNREYTGELFF	TGCGCCAGTAACAGGGAGTACACCGGGGAGCTGTTTTTT
.	once	TRBJ1-2	TRBV2	14	CASSEDRGDYGYTF	TGTGCCAGCAGTGAAGATCGGGGGGACTATGGCTACACCTTC
TRBD1	.	TRBJ2-7	TRBV10-3	14	CAISPGTDNYEQYF	TGTGCCATCAGCCCCGGGACAGACAACTACGAGCAGTACTTC
TRBD1	.	TRBJ1-2	TRBV6-5	14	CASSRTGPNYGYTF	TGTGCCAGCAGTAGGACAGGTCCTAACTATGGCTACACCTTC
.	.	TRBJ1-5	TRBV2	13	CASSDSIDQPQHF	TGTGCCAGCAGTGACAGTATTGATCAGCCCCAGCATTTT
.	.	TRBJ2-7	TRBV5-1	13	CASSLTPSYEQYF	TGCGCCAGCAGCTTGACACCCTCCTACGAGCAGTACTTC
TRBD2	.	TRBJ2-1	TRBV5-1	16	CASSLAAGGSYNEQFF	TGCGCCAGCAGCTTGGCGGCGGGGGGCTCCTACAATGAGCAGTTCTTC
TRBD1	once	TRBJ1-1	TRBV29-1	14	CTHRGGQGGTEAFF	TGCACCCACCGGGGAGGTCAGGGGGGCACTGAAGCTTTCTTT
TRBD1	.	TRBJ2-7	TRBV7-3	14	CASSLDRGSYEQYF	TGTGCCAGCAGCCTCGACAGGGGCAGCTACGAGCAGTACTTC
.	.	TRBJ2-5	TRBV6-5	14	CASSHQGGEETQYF	TGTGCCAGCAGCCACCAGGGGGGCGAAGAGACCCAGTACTTC
TRBD1	few	TRBJ1-5	TRBV6-1	16	CASSELKGQGWQPQHF	TGTGCCAGCAGTGAACTTAAGGGACAGGGCTGGCAGCCCCAGCATTTT
TRBD2	once	TRBJ2-1	TRBV6-1	14	CASNGGGGYNEQFF	TGTGCCAGCAACGGCGGGGGGGGATACAATGAGCAGTTCTTC
TRBD2	.	TRBJ2-5	TRBV5-8	19	CASTPGGFSVVQIRETQYF	TGTGCCAGCACGCCGGGGGGTTTCTCGGTAGTACAGATAAGAGAGACCCAGTACTTC
TRBD1	.	TRBJ1-3	TRBV6-1	17	CASSEGWTGGKGNTIYF	TGTGCCAGCAGTGAGGGTTGGACAGGGGGCAAGGGAAACACCATATATTTT
.	.	TRBJ2-6	TRBV5-4	17	CASSPPEGVAGANVLTF	TGTGCCAGCAGCCCCCCAGAAGGGGTTGCTGGGGCCAACGTCCTGACTTTC
.	.	TRBJ2-5	TRBV2	14	CASSENRGQETQYF	TGTGCCAGCAGTGAAAACCGGGGTCAAGAGACCCAGTACTTC
.	.	TRBJ1-5	TRBV11-2	13	CASSDEGDQPQHF	TGTGCCAGCAGCGACGAGGGGGATCAGCCCCAGCATTTT
.	once	TRBJ1-4	TRBV29-1	12	CSVVSGLSELFF	TGCAGCGTTGTATCGGGACTCTCAGAACTGTTTTTT
TRBD2	.	TRBJ2-3	TRBV6-1	14	CASILAPSTDTQYF	TGTGCCAGCATACTAGCGCCTAGCACAGATACGCAGTATTTT
TRBD2	.	TRBJ2-7	TRBV4-1	20	CASSLFQAPPGTSGAYEQYF	TGCGCCAGCAGCCTCTTCCAAGCGCCTCCCGGGACTAGCGGGGCTTACGAGCAGTACTTC
.	.	TRBJ2-7	TRBV18	13	CASSLGRADEQYF	TGTGCCAGCTCTCTAGGCAGGGCGGACGAGCAGTACTTC
.	.	TRBJ1-2	TRBV5-4	14	CASSFYRVNYGYTF	TGTGCCAGCAGCTTCTACAGGGTCAACTATGGCTACACCTTC
.	.	TRBJ2-5	TRBV16	15	CASCRIGRAQETQYF	TGTGCCAGCTGCCGGATCGGGAGAGCCCAAGAGACCCAGTACTTC
TRBD2	.	TRBJ2-1	TRBV10-2	12	CATAGGYNEQFF	TGCGCCACAGCGGGGGGTTACAATGAGCAGTTCTTC